This entry describes one TCR beta chain. The germline V gene encodes CDR1 MNHEY and CDR2 SVGEGT. The J segment lost 6 bases and the V segment lost 3 bases, leaving 5 bases of the junction unmatched. The CDR3 runs 15 residues. In the original analysis: Estimates of nucleated cell counts were drawn from the amplification of reference gene primers. Using immunoSEQ multiplex PCR, the repertoire was profiled, and TCRdb retains in-frame clones only, with some absent. V and J calls and clone size follow that table, whereas D and trimming were derived from the DNA. There are around 21,000 clones in the sample; around 90% occur only once, and over 6% lies in the top ten. The record originates from a study of blood T cell repertoires in COVID-19. About the research overall: The United States, Italy and Spain were the sources of the acute and convalescent COVID-19 samples. T cells, B-cell-depleted T cells, or PBMCs supplied cDNA or gDNA.

This rearrangement joins TRBV6-2 or TRBV6-3 to TRBJ2-1, with 10 positions matching TRBD2. Sequenced material: peripheral blood. The sequence derives from a woman over 75 with active COVID-19. The CDR3 bases are TGTGCCAGCAGTTATTTAGCGGGGGGCCGCAATGAGCAGTTCTTC. It specifies CASSYLAGGRNEQFF.